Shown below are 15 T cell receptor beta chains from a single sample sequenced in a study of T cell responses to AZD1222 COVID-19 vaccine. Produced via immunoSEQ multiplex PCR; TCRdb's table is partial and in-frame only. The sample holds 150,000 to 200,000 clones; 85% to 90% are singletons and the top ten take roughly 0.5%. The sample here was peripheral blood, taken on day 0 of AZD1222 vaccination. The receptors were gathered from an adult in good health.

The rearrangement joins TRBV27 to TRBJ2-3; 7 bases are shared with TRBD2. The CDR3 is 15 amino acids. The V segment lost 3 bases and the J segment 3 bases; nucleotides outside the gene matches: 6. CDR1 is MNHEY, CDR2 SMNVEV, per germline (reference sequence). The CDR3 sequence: CASSFSSGGTDTQYF. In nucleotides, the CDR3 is TGTGCCAGCAGTTTCTCCTCGGGGGGAACAGATACGCAGTATTTT.

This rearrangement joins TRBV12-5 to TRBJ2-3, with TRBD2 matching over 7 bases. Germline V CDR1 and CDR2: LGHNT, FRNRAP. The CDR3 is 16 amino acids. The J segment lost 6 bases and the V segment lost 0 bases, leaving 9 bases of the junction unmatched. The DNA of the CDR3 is TGTGCTAGTGGTTTGGTATTGGGCGGGAGTGGTGATACGCAGTATTTT. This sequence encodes CASGLVLGGSGDTQYF.

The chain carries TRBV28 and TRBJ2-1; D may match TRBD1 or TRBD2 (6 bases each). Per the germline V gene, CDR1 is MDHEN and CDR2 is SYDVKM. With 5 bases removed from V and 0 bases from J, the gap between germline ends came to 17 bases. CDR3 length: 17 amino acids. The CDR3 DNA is TGTGCCAGCAGTCCTCGGGGGCGCGGGCACTCCTACAATGAGCAGTTCTTC. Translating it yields CASSPRGRGHSYNEQFF.

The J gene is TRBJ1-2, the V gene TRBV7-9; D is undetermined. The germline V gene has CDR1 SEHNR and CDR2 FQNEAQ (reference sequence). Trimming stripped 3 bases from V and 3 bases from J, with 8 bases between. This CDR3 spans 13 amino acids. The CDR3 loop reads CASSFRSDYGYTF. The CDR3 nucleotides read TGTGCCAGCAGCTTCCGCAGCGACTATGGCTACACCTTC. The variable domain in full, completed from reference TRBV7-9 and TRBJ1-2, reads DTGVSQNPRHKITKRGQNVTFRCDPISEHNRLYWYRQTLGQGPEFLTYFQNEAQLEKSRLLSDRFSAERPKGSFSTLEIQRTEQGDSAMYLCASSFRSDYGYTFGSGTRLTVV.

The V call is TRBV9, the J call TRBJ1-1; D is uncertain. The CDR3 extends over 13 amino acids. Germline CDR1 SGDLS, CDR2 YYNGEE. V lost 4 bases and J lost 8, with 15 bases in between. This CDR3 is CASSPRRDTEAFF. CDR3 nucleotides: TGTGCCAGCAGCCCCCGGAGGGATACCGAAGCTTTCTTT.

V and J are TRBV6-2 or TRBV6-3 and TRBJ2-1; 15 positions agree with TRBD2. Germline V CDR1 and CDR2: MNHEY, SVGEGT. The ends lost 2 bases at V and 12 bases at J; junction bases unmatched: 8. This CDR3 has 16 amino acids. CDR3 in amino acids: CASSYPGLAGGFGQFF. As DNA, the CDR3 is TGTGCCAGCAGTTACCCCGGACTAGCGGGGGGGTTTGGGCAGTTCTTC.

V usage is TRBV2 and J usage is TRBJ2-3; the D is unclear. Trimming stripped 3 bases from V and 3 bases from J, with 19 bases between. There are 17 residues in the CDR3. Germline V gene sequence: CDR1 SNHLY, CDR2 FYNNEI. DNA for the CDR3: TGTGCCAGCAGTGACCCCGGCTTTCTAGGGTTAACAGATACGCAGTATTTT. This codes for CASSDPGFLGLTDTQYF.

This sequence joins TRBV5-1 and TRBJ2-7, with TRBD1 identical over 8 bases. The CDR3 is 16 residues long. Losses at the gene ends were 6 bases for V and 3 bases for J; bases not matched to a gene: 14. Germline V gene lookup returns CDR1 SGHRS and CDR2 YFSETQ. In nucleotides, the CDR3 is TGCGCCAGCATTGAGGGGGAAAGGACAGGGAACTACGAGCAGTACTTC. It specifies CASIEGERTGNYEQYF.

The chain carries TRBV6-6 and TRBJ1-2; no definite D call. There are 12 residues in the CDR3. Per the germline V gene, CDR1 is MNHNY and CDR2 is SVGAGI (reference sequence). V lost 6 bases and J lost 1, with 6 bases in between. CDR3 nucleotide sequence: TGTGCCAGCAGACAGAGTAACTATGGCTACACCTTC. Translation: CASRQSNYGYTF.

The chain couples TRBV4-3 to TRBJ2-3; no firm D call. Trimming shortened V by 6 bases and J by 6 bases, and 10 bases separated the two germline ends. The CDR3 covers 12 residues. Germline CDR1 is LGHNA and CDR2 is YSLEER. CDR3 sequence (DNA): TGCGCCAGCAGTAGGATAGGGGATACGCAGTATTTT. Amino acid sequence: CASSRIGDTQYF.

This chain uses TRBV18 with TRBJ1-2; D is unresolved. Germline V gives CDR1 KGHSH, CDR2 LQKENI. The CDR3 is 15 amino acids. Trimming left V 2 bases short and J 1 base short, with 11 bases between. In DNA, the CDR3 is TGTGCCAGCTCACCAAGGACGGCGAATAACTATGGCTACACCTTC. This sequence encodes CASSPRTANNYGYTF.

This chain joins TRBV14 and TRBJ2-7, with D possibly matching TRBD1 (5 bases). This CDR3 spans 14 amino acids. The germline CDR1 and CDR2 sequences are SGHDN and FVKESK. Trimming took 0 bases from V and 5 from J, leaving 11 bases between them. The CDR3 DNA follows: TGTGCCAGCAGCCAAGAAAGCAGGGTCGACGAGCAGTACTTC. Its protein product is CASSQESRVDEQYF.

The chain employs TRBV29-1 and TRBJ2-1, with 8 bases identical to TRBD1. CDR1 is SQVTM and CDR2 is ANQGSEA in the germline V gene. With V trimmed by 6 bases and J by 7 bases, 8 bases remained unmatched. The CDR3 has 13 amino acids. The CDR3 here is CSVDRGPGNEQFF. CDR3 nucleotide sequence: TGCAGCGTCGACAGGGGTCCAGGGAATGAGCAGTTCTTC.

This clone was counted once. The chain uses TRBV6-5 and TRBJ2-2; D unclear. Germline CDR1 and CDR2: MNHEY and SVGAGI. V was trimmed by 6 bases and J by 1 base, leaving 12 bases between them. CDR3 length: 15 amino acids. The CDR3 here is CASRPLRGNTGELFF. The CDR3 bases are TGTGCCAGCAGGCCCCTTCGAGGGAACACCGGGGAGCTGTTTTTT.

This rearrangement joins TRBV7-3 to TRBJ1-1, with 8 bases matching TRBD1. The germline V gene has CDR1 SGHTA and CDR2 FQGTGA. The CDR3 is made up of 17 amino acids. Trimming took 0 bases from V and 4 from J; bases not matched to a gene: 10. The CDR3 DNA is TGTGCCAGCAGCTTAACGTCAGGTGTGGGGACAGGCACTGAAGCTTTCTTT. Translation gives CASSLTSGVGTGTEAFF.